This T cell receptor beta chain is drawn from a study of breast tumors, draining lymph nodes, adjacent tissues. Study conclusions and caveats: Luminal-like breast cancer showed significantly higher tumor–nontumor repertoire similarity than basal-like. Tumor TCR diversity was below lymph nodes but above nontumor tissue.

Axillary draining lymph nodes of breast cancer patients supplied the node samples. This CDR3 is built from 14 residues. The germline gives CDR1 LGHDT, CDR2 YNNKEL (reference sequence). Deletions cut 4 bases from V and 2 bases from J, with 12 bases between. TCRdb fed the multiplex PCR reads into MiXCR, producing one record per CDR3 protein. This table holds 85,000 to 130,000 distinct CDR3 sequences, around 30% found once. This clonotype was seen ten or more times. The antigen is not known. Sequenced: axillary lymph node tissue. The TCR originated in a female donor with breast cancer. Some clones in this sample may be carry-over from other donors' samples. The rearrangement joins TRBV3-1 to TRBJ2-7; TRBD1 is a possible D gene (5 bases). In nucleotides, the CDR3 is TGTGCCAGCAGCCCTGGACAATCCCCCTACGAGCAGTACTTC. Translating gives CASSPGQSPYEQYF.